The 18 T cell receptor beta chains listed next were all sequenced from one sample in a study of post-analysis software for immune sequencing data. Tagging with unique molecular identifiers was a feature of the TCR beta cDNA libraries. TCRdb called the PCR reads again in MiXCR, with one record for every CDR3 protein. The table lists hundreds of thousands of distinct CDR3 sequences, approximately 60% of them singletons. Study-level results: Roughly five TRBV segments appeared more often in patients than in controls, and TRBV5-6, TRBV5-1 and TRBV20-1 were among these.

Their target antigens are unknown. Input material: blood. These receptors came from a girl aged 2-15 years with multiple sclerosis.

The chain combines TRBV27 with TRBJ2-2; unclear D gene. Trimming shortened V by 8 bases and J by 5 bases, and 18 bases separated the two germline ends. This CDR3 region has 15 residues. CDR1 MNHEY and CDR2 SMNVEV come from the germline V gene (reference sequence). Here the CDR3 DNA reads TGTGCCAGCGGCCAGCCGGCCGCGGAGACCGGGGAGCTGTTTTTT. Translating gives CASGQPAAETGELFF.

V gene TRBV6-6 combines with J gene TRBJ2-1, with D possibly matching TRBD1 (6 bases). The germline V gene has CDR1 MNHNY and CDR2 SVGAGI (reference sequence). This CDR3 spans 15 amino acids. V lost 10 bases, J lost 4 bases, and 20 bases lay in between. CDR3 coding DNA: TGTGCCACCTGGCGTCGGACAGACCCTTACAATGAGCAGTTCTTC. It is translated as CATWRRTDPYNEQFF.

The chain joins TRBV5-1 to TRBJ2-1; 8 bases map to TRBD2. The junction had 7 bases not matched to a gene; V was cut back by 0 bases and J by 8 bases. The germline V gene has CDR1 SGHRS and CDR2 YFSETQ. The CDR3 spans 15 residues. CDR3 bases: TGCGCCAGCAGCTTGGCCAGCGGGGGTAACGATGAGCAGTTCTTC. Its protein product is CASSLASGGNDEQFF.

V usage is TRBV11-2 and J usage is TRBJ2-6, with unresolved D. CDR3 length equals 22 residues. The V end lost 5 bases, the J end lost 0 bases, and 29 bases lay between the germline ends. Germline CDR1 is SGHAT and CDR2 is FQNNGV. The CDR3 spells CASSPYKGQVVSSRSGANVLTF. Here the CDR3 DNA reads TGTGCCAGCAGCCCCTACAAAGGCCAAGTCGTATCCTCCCGCTCTGGGGCCAACGTCCTGACTTTC.

This chain links TRBV13 with TRBJ2-1, with 7 bases matching TRBD2. The ends lost 5 bases at V and 4 bases at J; junction bases unmatched: 8. The CDR3 spans 15 residues. The germline V gene encodes CDR1 PRHDT and CDR2 FYEKMQ (reference sequence). This CDR3 reads CASSPWASGYNEQFF. The CDR3 region has the DNA TGTGCCAGCAGCCCGTGGGCTAGCGGATACAATGAGCAGTTCTTC.

The chain carries TRBV29-1 and TRBJ1-5; weak D call: TRBD1 (5 bases). The CDR3 is made up of 14 amino acids. Germline V gene sequence: CDR1 SQVTM, CDR2 ANQGSEA. V was pared by 5 bases and J by 1 base, with 12 bases between. CDR3 bases: TGCAGCGTTCGGGACGGGGGAAGCAATCAGCCCCAGCATTTT. This gives the protein CSVRDGGSNQPQHF.

This clonotype came up a few times. The chain links TRBV29-1 to TRBJ1-4; tentative D call: TRBD1 (6 bases). Germline V gene lookup returns CDR1 SQVTM and CDR2 ANQGSEA. V was trimmed by 2 bases and J by 5 bases, leaving 15 bases between them. This CDR3 comprises 15 residues. The CDR3 here is CSVEPTGGENEKLFF. CDR3 coding DNA: TGCAGCGTTGAACCGACCGGGGGCGAAAATGAAAAACTGTTTTTT.

As DNA, the CDR3 is TGCAGTGCTGCGGAGATAGGACTAGCATTCAATGAGCAGTTCTTC. It encodes CSAAEIGLAFNEQFF. This rearrangement joins TRBV20-1 to TRBJ2-1; 8 nucleotides match TRBD2. The V gene end was trimmed by 5 bases and the J gene end by 6 bases; junction bases not matched to a gene: 12. The germline V gene has CDR1 DFQATT and CDR2 SNEGSKA (reference sequence). This CDR3 is built from 15 residues.

The gene calls are TRBV28 and TRBJ1-5; D is possibly TRBD1 (6 bases). Deletions cut 7 bases from V and 6 bases from J, with 16 bases between. The CDR3 runs to 14 residues. From germline, CDR1 is MDHEN and CDR2 SYDVKM. This CDR3 is CASTPRGGSQPQHF. The CDR3 DNA reads TGTGCCAGCACCCCTAGGGGGGGAAGTCAGCCCCAGCATTTT.

V usage is TRBV24-1 and J usage is TRBJ2-1; D gene unclear. The CDR3 length is 13 residues. Germline V CDR1 and CDR2: KGHDR, SFDVKD. Trimming cost V 5 bases and J 4 bases, with 8 bases left between them. The CDR3 bases are TGTGCCACCAGTGGTTGGGCATACAATGAGCAGTTCTTC. Translated: CATSGWAYNEQFF.

This clonotype was seen more than once but under ten times. A read error may produce the germline difference seen at one junction end. This chain uses TRBV7-2 with TRBJ1-4; tentative D call: TRBD1 (5 bases). This CDR3 has 12 residues. The germline V gene has CDR1 SGHTA and CDR2 FQGNSA. The CDR3 DNA reads TGTGCTAGCAGCATTCAGGGATTAGGACTGTTTTTT. As protein: CASSIQGLGLFF.

This chain's CDR3 is CASSPRTPTGLAAQRGDEQYF. The CDR3 DNA sequence: TGTGCCAGCAGCCCCCGGACACCTACCGGACTAGCGGCCCAGAGGGGCGACGAGCAGTACTTC. The chain employs TRBV9 and TRBJ2-7; 10 nucleotides match TRBD2. The CDR3 contains 21 residues. V was pared by 4 bases and J by 5 bases, with 27 bases of the junction left unmatched. Germline CDR1 SGDLS, CDR2 YYNGEE.

This clonotype occurred a few times. This chain connects TRBV29-1 to TRBJ1-2, with D possibly TRBD1 on 5 matching bases. Trimming shortened V by 6 bases and J by 4 bases, and 21 bases separated the two germline ends. The CDR3 covers 15 residues. Germline V gene sequence: CDR1 SQVTM, CDR2 ANQGSEA. For the CDR3, the DNA is TGCAGCGTCCTTCCCCAGGGACCATTGAGCTATGGCTACACCTTC. Encoded protein: CSVLPQGPLSYGYTF.

The rearrangement joins TRBV12-3 or TRBV12-4 to TRBJ1-2, with 8 bases matching TRBD1. J lost 6 bases, V lost 8 bases, and 8 bases had no gene match. The CDR3 spans 13 residues. CDR3 loop: CASGGTGGNGYTF. The CDR3 DNA is TGTGCCAGCGGGGGCACAGGGGGGAATGGCTACACCTTC.

The J gene is TRBJ2-5, the V gene TRBV3-1; D tentatively reads TRBD1 or TRBD2 (5 bases each). CDR3 length: 15 residues. In germline, CDR1 is LGHDT, CDR2 YNNKEL (reference sequence). With 4 bases removed from V and 1 base from J, the gap between germline ends came to 13 bases. CDR3 sequence: CASSLTGATQETQYF. The CDR3 DNA follows: TGTGCCAGCAGCCTGACCGGGGCCACCCAAGAGACCCAGTACTTC.

This clonotype was seen more than once but under ten times. The gene calls are TRBV5-1 and TRBJ2-5; 8 bases are shared with TRBD1. This CDR3 has 15 residues. With 4 bases clipped from V and 10 bases from J, the junction kept 15 bases outside the gene matches. Germline assignment: CDR1 SGHRS and CDR2 YFSETQ. In DNA form, the CDR3 reads TGCGCCAGCAGCCAGTCTTCAGGGGGCCTGGGGAGCCAGTACTTC. Translating it yields CASSQSSGGLGSQYF.

The rearrangement uses TRBV6-6 and TRBJ2-2; D gene ambiguous. CDR3 length: 11 amino acids. The germline V gene encodes CDR1 MNHNY and CDR2 SVGAGI (reference sequence). V lost 2 bases and J lost 7, with 2 bases in between. The CDR3, as DNA: TGTGCCAGCAGTTACCTCGGGGAGCTGTTTTTT. As protein: CASSYLGELFF.

The chain couples TRBV12-3 or TRBV12-4 to TRBJ2-5, with 9 bases fitting TRBD1. The CDR3 runs to 17 residues. After removal of 6 bases from V and 3 bases from J, the junction contained 14 bases not matched to a gene. Here the CDR3 DNA reads TGTGCCAGCAGAAGAGAAGACCACAGGGGGCTGGAAGAGACCCAGTACTTC. Translated: CASRREDHRGLEETQYF.